This entry lists 6 T cell receptor beta chains sequenced from one sample in a study of metastatic and nonmetastatic thyroid tumors. TCRdb reassembled clones from the PCR reads with MiXCR. The sample contains tens of thousands of clones, less than 50% of which appear only once. Thyroid surgery was performed in patients who had received no treatment beforehand. The sequenced material came from tumor tissue. These receptor sequences come from a male donor with papillary thyroid cancer or a benign thyroid nodule (not recorded which). Some clones in this sample may be carry-over from other donors' samples.

The rearrangement uses TRBV6-1 and TRBJ2-7, with TRBD2 as a possible D gene (5 bases). The V gene lost 3 bases and the J gene lost 0 bases, with 12 bases spanning the gap. This CDR3 region has 15 residues. Germline CDR1 reads MNHNS; CDR2 reads SASEGT. The DNA of the CDR3 is TGTGCCAGCAGTGAGGCGGGCATTAGCTCCTACGAGCAGTACTTC. Protein: CASSEAGISSYEQYF.

CDR3 coding DNA: TGTGCCTGGAGTGCCTCGGGGGATTCACCCCTCCACTTT. It encodes CAWSASGDSPLHF. The chain carries TRBV30 and TRBJ1-6, with D maybe TRBD1 (5 bases). This CDR3 has 13 amino acids. The germline CDR1 and CDR2 sequences are GTSNPN and SVGIG (reference sequence). V was pared by 1 base and J by 8 bases, with 9 bases between.

This clone was seen once. The rearrangement joins TRBV20-1 to TRBJ2-7; D possibly corresponds to TRBD1 (5 bases). V shed 5 bases and J shed 6 bases, with 14 bases lying between them. CDR3 length: 12 amino acids. Germline-derived CDR1 and CDR2 are DFQATT and SNEGSKA (reference sequence). The CDR3 nucleotides are TGCAGTGCTCATGGGGCTAGAGGCGAGCAGTACTTC. Residues: CSAHGARGEQYF.

This clone has more than one count but fewer than ten. The V call is TRBV6-1, the J call TRBJ2-5; TRBD2 matches at 11 bases. Trimming cost V 7 bases and J 1 base; bases outside gene matches: 2. The CDR3 has 14 amino acids. Germline values: CDR1 MNHNS, CDR2 SASEGT. CDR3 DNA sequence: TGTGCCAGCATCCTAGCGGGGGGCCAAGAGACCCAGTACTTC. It translates to CASILAGGQETQYF.

The chain combines TRBV29-1 with TRBJ1-1; tentative D call: TRBD1 (5 bases). Germline V CDR1 and CDR2: SQVTM, ANQGSEA. V was shortened by 5 bases and J by 0 bases, with 10 bases between the two germline ends. This CDR3 is built from 13 residues. The CDR3 bases are TGCAGCGTTCAAAAACAGGTGAACACTGAAGCTTTCTTT. It translates to CSVQKQVNTEAFF.

The sample holds a few counts of this clone. The J gene is TRBJ1-1, the V gene TRBV28; D gene uncertain. The CDR3 is made up of 11 amino acids. Germline V gives CDR1 MDHEN, CDR2 SYDVKM. The V end lost 4 bases, the J end lost 1 base, and 1 base lay between the germline ends. As DNA, the CDR3 is TGTGCCAGCAGTTGGAACACTGAAGCTTTCTTT. Amino acids: CASSWNTEAFF.